This T cell receptor beta chain was sequenced in a study of cytomegalovirus exposure and HLA in healthy donors. The count of this clone is one. CDR3 length: 17 residues. V shed 4 bases and J 7 bases; nucleotides not matched to a gene: 13. In germline, CDR1 is MGHDK, CDR2 SYGVNS. The assay was immunoSEQ multiplex PCR, and TCRdb's table has in-frame clones only and misses some. The sample holds under 100,000 clones, about 96% seen once. V gene TRBV25-1 combines with J gene TRBJ2-1; 10 nucleotides match TRBD2. The TCR comes from a woman younger than 35 in good health and CMV-seronegative. The sequencing input was PBMCs. The CDR3 nucleotides are TGTGCCAGCAGTGGGGCCTCTCTAGCGGGAGTACAAAATGAGCAGTTCTTC. It translates to CASSGASLAGVQNEQFF.